The rows below give T cell receptor beta chains drawn from one sample of a study of T cells in Graves' hyperthyroidism and ophthalmopathy. TCRdb re-called the multiplex PCR reads with MiXCR, one entry per CDR3 protein. The repertoire consists of 150,000 to 200,000 distinct CDR3 sequences, with about 9.4% occurring once and the leading ten covering about 20%. Sequencing was performed on blood. The receptor set was obtained from a young woman with Graves' hyperthyroidism that later progressed to Graves' ophthalmopathy. The CDR3 runs from the conserved cysteine through the conserved F or W. Fields, in order: clone size, J gene, D gene, V gene, CDR3 DNA, CDR3 protein. D genes are given only for firm matches. Some rows have no size entry. The others give once, few or many, or a class for an expanded clone.

>few|TRBJ1-5|-|TRBV4-1
TGCGCCAGCAGCCAATTGAGTAATCAGCCCCAGCATTTT
CASSQLSNQPQHF
>-|TRBJ1-3|-|TRBV5-6
TGTGCCAGCAGCTATCCGGGCACTGGAAACACCATATATTTT
CASSYPGTGNTIYF
>many|TRBJ1-2|-|TRBV6-5
TGTGCCAGCAGTTACTCGCGGGGTCAGGGTGGCTACACCTTC
CASSYSRGQGGYTF
>many|TRBJ2-7|-|TRBV24-1
TGTGCCACCAGTGATTTGCACGGCTACGAGCAGTACTTC
CATSDLHGYEQYF
>few|TRBJ2-1|-|TRBV19
TGTGCCAGTAGTATAGCGGGCAGCGGGTGGGAGCAGTTCTTC
CASSIAGSGWEQFF
>many|TRBJ1-1|-|TRBV6-1
TGTGCCAGCAGTTCCTCTTACTGGGCGCAGGTCACTGAAGCTTTCTTT
CASSSSYWAQVTEAFF
>-|TRBJ2-7|TRBD2|TRBV20-1
TGCAGTGCTAGACATAGCGGGAACTACGAGCAGTACTTC
CSARHSGNYEQYF
>many|TRBJ2-4|-|TRBV7-2
TGTGCCAGCAGCTTAGAGGGGGTTGGGGGCGGTAGCATTCAGTACTTC
CASSLEGVGGGSIQYF
>-|TRBJ1-6|-|TRBV5-6
TGTGCCAGCAGTGGACCGTATAATTCACCCCTCCACTTT
CASSGPYNSPLHF
>many|TRBJ2-7|TRBD2|TRBV20-1
TGCAGTGCTAGTCCCCCTCTAGCGGGAGATGTGGGGGGTTACGAGCAGTACTTC
CSASPPLAGDVGGYEQYF
>many|TRBJ2-5|TRBD1|TRBV28
TGTGCCAGCAGTTTAAGGGGGCCGGGGACCCAGTACTTC
CASSLRGPGTQYF
>few|TRBJ1-3|-|TRBV7-2
TGTGCCAGCAGCTTGATAGGGGTGGCTGGAAACACCATATATTTT
CASSLIGVAGNTIYF
>many|TRBJ1-5|-|TRBV27
TGTGCCAGCAGTTTGGGCAGGGTGAATCAGCCCCAGCATTTT
CASSLGRVNQPQHF
>-|TRBJ1-1|TRBD1|TRBV29-1
TGCAGCGTTGAAAGGGTGGACAGGGGCTCTGAAGCTTTCTTT
CSVERVDRGSEAFF
>many|TRBJ1-5|-|TRBV10-3
TGTGCCATCAGTGCTGACAGAAGCAATCAGCCCCAGCATTTT
CAISADRSNQPQHF
>few|TRBJ1-5|-|TRBV6-1
TGTGCCAGCAGGCCTAGACAGCCTAGCAATCAGCCCCAGCATTTT
CASRPRQPSNQPQHF
>many|TRBJ1-2|-|TRBV29-1
TGCAGCGTTGATTTTGCAGGCTGGGGCTACACCTTC
CSVDFAGWGYTF
>many|TRBJ1-2|-|TRBV6-1
TGTGCCAGCAGTGAACTTCTTTTACAGGGTATGATAGCCTATGGCTACACCTTC
CASSELLLQGMIAYGYTF
>many|TRBJ1-1|-|TRBV3-1
TGTGCCAGCAGCCAAGTGCGGAACACTGAAGCTTTCTTT
CASSQVRNTEAFF
>many|TRBJ2-1|-|TRBV13
TGTGCCAGCAGCTCCTACAAGGTTGCTACCAATGAGCAGTTCTTC
CASSSYKVATNEQFF
>many|TRBJ2-5|-|TRBV20-1
TGCAGTGCTAGCCGCTCAGCTCAAGAGACCCAGTACTTC
CSASRSAQETQYF
>many|TRBJ1-1|-|TRBV30
TGTGCCTGGAGTGTAGTGGGGGGTGGCACTGAAGCTTTCTTT
CAWSVVGGGTEAFF
>many|TRBJ2-2|-|TRBV2
TGTGCCGGAACCGGGACAACGAACACCGGGGAGCTGTTTTTT
CAGTGTTNTGELFF
>many|TRBJ1-5|-|TRBV7-8
TGTGCCAGCAGCTTAGCGGGTCGGCAGGGAAATCAGCCCCAGCATTTT
CASSLAGRQGNQPQHF
>many|TRBJ1-1|-|TRBV20-1
TGCAGTGCTAGAATGTGGAGGACTGAAGCTTTCTTT
CSARMWRTEAFF
>many|TRBJ2-5|TRBD2|TRBV6-6
TGTGCCAGCAGTTACCGGGGGGGATTAGAGACCCAGTACTTC
CASSYRGGLETQYF
>-|TRBJ1-1|TRBD1|TRBV29-1
TGCAGCGGCCACAGGGGTGGGACTGAAGCTTTCTTT
CSGHRGGTEAFF
>many|TRBJ1-5|-|TRBV2
TGTGCCAGCAGTGATGCAGGGACGGGAAAAGATCAGCCCCAGCATTTT
CASSDAGTGKDQPQHF
>few|TRBJ2-1|TRBD2|TRBV19
TGTGCCAGTAGTATGGGACTAGCTACCTACAATGAGCAGTTCTTC
CASSMGLATYNEQFF
>many|TRBJ1-1|-|TRBV6-1
TGTGCCAGCAGTGAAGAAAGGGACACTGAAGCTTTCTTT
CASSEERDTEAFF
>many|TRBJ2-3|-|TRBV27
TGTGCCAGCCTCCGCACAGATACGCAGTATTTT
CASLRTDTQYF
>many|TRBJ2-1|TRBD2|TRBV14
TGTGCCAGCAGCACGCGGACTAGTTTGGATGAGCAGTTCTTC
CASSTRTSLDEQFF
>many|TRBJ1-1|-|TRBV4-2
TGTGCCAGCAGCCAAAAGAGCCTAGTCAGGGGGAACACTGAAGCTTTCTTT
CASSQKSLVRGNTEAFF
>-|TRBJ2-3|TRBD2|TRBV5-1
TGCGCCAGCAGCTTGGCCCGGTTAAGGACTAGCGGGAGGGCCATAGATACGCAGTATTTT
CASSLARLRTSGRAIDTQYF
>many|TRBJ2-1|TRBD2|TRBV18
TGTGCCAGCTCACAAATGGGGCGGGAGAATGAGCAGTTCTTC
CASSQMGRENEQFF